The table lists the clone carrying this TCR beta chain with many counts. The source material, RNA transcripts, was used to amplify TCR beta CDR3 regions. A set of HTBI primers served as the primers for a first-round RT-PCR of the TCR CDR3. TCRdb reprocessed the multiplex PCR reads via MiXCR and lists one record per CDR3 protein. Among hundreds of thousands of distinct CDR3 sequences listed, about 20% were seen once. Approximately 10 ml of fresh peripheral blood supplied the PBMCs. J lost 4 bases, V lost 0 bases, and 2 bases had no gene match. The CDR3 runs 14 residues. The sample is drawn from a study of T cells in Graves' hyperthyroidism and ophthalmopathy.

This chain connects TRBV12-3 or TRBV12-4 to TRBJ1-1, with 7 bases aligning to TRBD1. The sequence was obtained from a man aged 40-50 years with Graves' ophthalmopathy. Material: blood. The CDR3 DNA reads as TGTGCCAGCAGTTTAGCCTCAGGGGGCACTGAAGCTTTCTTT. Encoded protein: CASSLASGGTEAFF.